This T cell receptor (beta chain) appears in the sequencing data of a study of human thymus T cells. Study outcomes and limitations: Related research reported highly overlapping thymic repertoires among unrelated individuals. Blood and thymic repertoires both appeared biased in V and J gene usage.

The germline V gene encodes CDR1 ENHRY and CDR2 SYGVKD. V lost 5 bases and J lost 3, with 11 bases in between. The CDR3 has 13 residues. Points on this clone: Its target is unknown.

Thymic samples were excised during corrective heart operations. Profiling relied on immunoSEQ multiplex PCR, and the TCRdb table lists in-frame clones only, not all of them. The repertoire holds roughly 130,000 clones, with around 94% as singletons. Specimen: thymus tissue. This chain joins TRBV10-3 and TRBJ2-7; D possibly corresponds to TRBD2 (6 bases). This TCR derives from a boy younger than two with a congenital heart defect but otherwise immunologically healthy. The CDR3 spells CAISPDGGYEQYF. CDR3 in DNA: TGTGCCATCAGTCCGGACGGGGGCTACGAGCAGTACTTC.